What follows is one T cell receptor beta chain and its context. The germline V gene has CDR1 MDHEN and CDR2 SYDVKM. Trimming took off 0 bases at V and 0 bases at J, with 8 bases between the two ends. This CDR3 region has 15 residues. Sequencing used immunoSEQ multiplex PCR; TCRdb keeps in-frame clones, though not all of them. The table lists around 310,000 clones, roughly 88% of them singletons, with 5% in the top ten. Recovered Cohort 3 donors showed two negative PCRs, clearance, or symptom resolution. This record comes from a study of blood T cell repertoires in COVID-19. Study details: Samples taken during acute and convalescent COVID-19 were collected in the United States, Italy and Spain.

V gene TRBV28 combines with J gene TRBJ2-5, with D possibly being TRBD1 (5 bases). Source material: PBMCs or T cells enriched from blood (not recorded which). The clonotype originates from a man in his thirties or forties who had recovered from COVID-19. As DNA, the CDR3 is TGTGCCAGCAGTTTATGGGGCAGGGACCAAGAGACCCAGTACTTC. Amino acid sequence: CASSLWGRDQETQYF.